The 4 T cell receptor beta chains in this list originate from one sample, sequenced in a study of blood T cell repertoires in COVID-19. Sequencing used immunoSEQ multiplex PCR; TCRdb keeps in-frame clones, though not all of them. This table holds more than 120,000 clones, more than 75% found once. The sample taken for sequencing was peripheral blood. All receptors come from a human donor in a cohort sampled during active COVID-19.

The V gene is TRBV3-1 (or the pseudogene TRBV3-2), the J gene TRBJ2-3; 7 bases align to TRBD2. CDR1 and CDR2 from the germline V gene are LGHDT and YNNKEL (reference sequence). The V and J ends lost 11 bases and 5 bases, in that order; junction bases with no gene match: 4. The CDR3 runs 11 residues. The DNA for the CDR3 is TGTGCCGCCCGGGGGGTAGATACGCAGTATTTT. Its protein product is CAARGVDTQYF.

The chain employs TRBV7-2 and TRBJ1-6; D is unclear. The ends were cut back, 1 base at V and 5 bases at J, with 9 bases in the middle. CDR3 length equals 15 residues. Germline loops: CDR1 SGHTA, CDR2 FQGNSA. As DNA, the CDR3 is TGTGCCAGCAGCTTAGTCAGCGGGGATAATTCACCCCTCCACTTT. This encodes CASSLVSGDNSPLHF. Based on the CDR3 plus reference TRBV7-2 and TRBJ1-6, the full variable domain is GAGVSQSPSNKVTEKGKDVELRCDPISGHTALYWYRQSLGQGLEFLIYFQGNSAPDKSGLPSDRFSAERTGGSVSTLTIQRTQQEDSAVYLCASSLVSGDNSPLHFGNGTRLTVT.

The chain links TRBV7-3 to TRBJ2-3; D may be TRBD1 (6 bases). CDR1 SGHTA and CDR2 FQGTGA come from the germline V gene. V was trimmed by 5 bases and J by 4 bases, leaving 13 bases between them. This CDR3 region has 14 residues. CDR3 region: CASSEQGYPDTQYF. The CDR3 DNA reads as TGTGCCAGCAGCGAGCAGGGGTACCCAGATACGCAGTATTTT.

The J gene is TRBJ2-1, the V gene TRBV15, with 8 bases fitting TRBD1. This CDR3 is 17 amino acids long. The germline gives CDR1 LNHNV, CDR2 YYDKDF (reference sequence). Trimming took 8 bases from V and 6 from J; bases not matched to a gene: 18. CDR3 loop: CATSVAVLTGVFNEQFF. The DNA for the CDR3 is TGTGCCACCTCGGTCGCTGTGTTGACAGGGGTTTTCAATGAGCAGTTCTTC.